The rows below give T cell receptor beta chains drawn from one sample of a study of CD8+ T cells in alopecia areata. Using immunoSEQ multiplex PCR, the repertoire was profiled, and TCRdb retains in-frame clones only, with some absent. The data show about 99,000 clones, approximately 58% seen once. The sample was CD4+ T cells sorted from blood. The receptors derive from a human donor in good health. CDR3s include the opening cysteine and the closing phenylalanine or tryptophan. Each record gives: V gene, D gene, clone size, J gene, CDR3 DNA, CDR3 protein. A D gene is named only where the DNA matches it firmly. The size entry is marked missing in some rows and otherwise reads once, few, many or a size class.

V: TRBV23-1; D: NA; size: NA; J: TRBJ2-5; DNA: TGCGCCAGCAGTCAACCAGGGACACCTCCAGAGACCCAGTACTTC; CDR3: CASSQPGTPPETQYF
V: TRBV11-2; D: NA; size: few; J: TRBJ2-1; DNA: TGTGCCAGCAAGGAGGGGCAAACAAGAAGTGGGGAGCAGTTCTTC; CDR3: CASKEGQTRSGEQFF
V: TRBV7-2; D: NA; size: NA; J: TRBJ1-3; DNA: TGTGCCAGCACAGTGGAGGGCGGGTTGAACACCATATATTTT; CDR3: CASTVEGGLNTIYF
V: TRBV29-1; D: NA; size: NA; J: TRBJ2-3; DNA: TGCAGCGTTGATCCCGTGGATACGCAGTATTTT; CDR3: CSVDPVDTQYF
V: TRBV29-1; D: TRBD1; size: once; J: TRBJ2-5; DNA: TGCAGCGTTGGACAGGGGGCGGGTGAGACCCAGTACTTC; CDR3: CSVGQGAGETQYF
V: TRBV6-6; D: TRBD2; size: once; J: TRBJ2-3; DNA: TGTGCCAGCAGCGCGGGGGGGGTGAGCGCAGATACGCAGTATTTT; CDR3: CASSAGGVSADTQYF
V: TRBV28; D: TRBD1; size: NA; J: TRBJ2-1; DNA: TGTGCCAGCAGTCCTATCAGGGGGCACACCTACAATGAGCAGTTCTTC; CDR3: CASSPIRGHTYNEQFF
V: TRBV4-3; D: NA; size: NA; J: TRBJ1-2; DNA: TGCGCCAGCAGCCAGGCTACTACGGGGAGCTATGGCTACACCTTC; CDR3: CASSQATTGSYGYTF
V: TRBV10-3; D: NA; size: NA; J: TRBJ2-3; DNA: TGTGCCATCACTGGTTCAGAGTCACCAGATACGCAGTATTTT; CDR3: CAITGSESPDTQYF
V: TRBV10-1; D: NA; size: NA; J: TRBJ1-1; DNA: TGCGCCAGCAGAATTGCGAAGAACACTGAAGCTTTCTTT; CDR3: CASRIAKNTEAFF
V: TRBV6-1; D: NA; size: NA; J: TRBJ2-7; DNA: TGTGCCAGCCTCCGGGACGGACTCTACGAGCAGTACTTC; CDR3: CASLRDGLYEQYF
V: TRBV18; D: TRBD1; size: NA; J: TRBJ1-4; DNA: TGTGCCAGCTCACCACGGACAGGGGGTGATGAAAAACTGTTTTTT; CDR3: CASSPRTGGDEKLFF
V: TRBV29-1; D: TRBD2; size: NA; J: TRBJ2-3; DNA: TGCAGCGTTGAGGCGATAGCGGGGGGGCCCTACACAGATACGCAGTATTTT; CDR3: CSVEAIAGGPYTDTQYF
V: TRBV20-1; D: NA; size: few; J: TRBJ2-7; DNA: TGCAGTGCTAGAGGGCAGCAGGGTCTCCACTTC; CDR3: CSARGQQGLHF
V: TRBV29-1; D: TRBD1; size: once; J: TRBJ2-5; DNA: TGCAGCGTTGAAGCCTCTAGGGGGCGGGAGACCCAGTACTTC; CDR3: CSVEASRGRETQYF
V: TRBV5-4; D: TRBD2; size: NA; J: TRBJ2-5; DNA: TGTGCCAGCAGCCTCGGACTAGCGGGGGGCCAAGAGACCCAGTACTTC; CDR3: CASSLGLAGGQETQYF
V: TRBV4-2; D: NA; size: NA; J: TRBJ1-2; DNA: TGTGCCAGCAGCCAATTGGCAAGCGGATCCTATGGCTACACCTTC; CDR3: CASSQLASGSYGYTF
V: TRBV29-1; D: NA; size: NA; J: TRBJ2-1; DNA: TGCAGCGTGGGGGGCCAAAACTCCTACAATGAGCAGTTCTTC; CDR3: CSVGGQNSYNEQFF
V: TRBV30; D: NA; size: NA; J: TRBJ1-1; DNA: TGTGCCTGGAACGGTCAGGCTAACACTGAAGCTTTCTTT; CDR3: CAWNGQANTEAFF
V: TRBV30; D: TRBD1; size: NA; J: TRBJ1-2; DNA: TGTGCCTGGAGTCGGGACAGGGGGAATGGCTACACCTTC; CDR3: CAWSRDRGNGYTF
V: TRBV29-1; D: NA; size: few; J: TRBJ2-3; DNA: TGCAGCGTCAAACCCGACTCAGGCCCAGGAGGTACGCAGTATTTT; CDR3: CSVKPDSGPGGTQYF
V: TRBV7-9; D: NA; size: NA; J: TRBJ1-6; DNA: TGTGCCAGCAGCTTATCCGGTAATTCACCCCTCCACTTT; CDR3: CASSLSGNSPLHF
V: TRBV7-2; D: NA; size: few; J: TRBJ1-4; DNA: TGTGCCAGCAGCTCCGCAGGGGCGGTTAATGAAAAACTGTTTTTT; CDR3: CASSSAGAVNEKLFF
V: TRBV7-2; D: NA; size: NA; J: TRBJ2-3; DNA: TGTGCCAGCAGCCTGACCCTTCGAGGCACAGATACGCAGTATTTT; CDR3: CASSLTLRGTDTQYF
V: TRBV19; D: TRBD2; size: NA; J: TRBJ2-4; DNA: TGTGCCAGTAGTAAACTAGCGGGGGAGAGTGACATTCAGTACTTC; CDR3: CASSKLAGESDIQYF
V: TRBV7-2; D: NA; size: NA; J: TRBJ2-5; DNA: TGTGCCAGCAGCTTAGGGGCAGGGTACCAAGAGACCCAGTACTTC; CDR3: CASSLGAGYQETQYF
V: TRBV6-1; D: TRBD1; size: NA; J: TRBJ1-2; DNA: TGTGCCAGCAGTGAAGACAGGGGGTACTATGGCTACACCTTC; CDR3: CASSEDRGYYGYTF
V: TRBV15; D: NA; size: few; J: TRBJ2-1; DNA: TGTGCCACCAGTACAGCCCCCTACAATGAGCAGTTCTTC; CDR3: CATSTAPYNEQFF
V: TRBV18; D: NA; size: NA; J: TRBJ1-5; DNA: TGTGCCAGCTCGCCGACCTCAGGGGAGGGTCAGCCCCAGCATTTT; CDR3: CASSPTSGEGQPQHF
V: TRBV5-4; D: TRBD1; size: NA; J: TRBJ1-6; DNA: TGTGCCGGTCGACAGGGGGCAGGTTCACCCCTCCACTTT; CDR3: CAGRQGAGSPLHF
V: TRBV15; D: NA; size: few; J: TRBJ1-2; DNA: TGTGCCACCAGCAGAGATCCTGGGCGGGACTATGGCTACACCTTC; CDR3: CATSRDPGRDYGYTF
V: TRBV10-3; D: TRBD1; size: few; J: TRBJ2-7; DNA: TGTGCCATCACCCCGGACAGGTTCTCCTACGAGCAGTACTTC; CDR3: CAITPDRFSYEQYF
V: TRBV30; D: NA; size: NA; J: TRBJ2-7; DNA: TGTGCCTGGAGTGCGGGACTTGACTACGAGCAGTACTTC; CDR3: CAWSAGLDYEQYF
V: TRBV15; D: NA; size: few; J: TRBJ2-3; DNA: TGTGCCACCAGGGGGTACCGCACAGATACGCAGTATTTT; CDR3: CATRGYRTDTQYF
V: TRBV30; D: NA; size: NA; J: TRBJ2-3; DNA: TGTGCCTGGAGTACAACAGATACGCAGTATTTT; CDR3: CAWSTTDTQYF
V: TRBV7-9; D: TRBD1; size: few; J: TRBJ2-7; DNA: TGTGCCAGCAGCTTCCCCGGGACAGGGGCCCAGTACTCCTACGAGCAGTACTTC; CDR3: CASSFPGTGAQYSYEQYF
V: TRBV7-9; D: TRBD2; size: NA; J: TRBJ2-7; DNA: TGTGCCAGCAGCTTAGGTTCGGGACTAGCGGGGAACGAGCAGTACTTC; CDR3: CASSLGSGLAGNEQYF
V: TRBV29-1; D: NA; size: NA; J: TRBJ1-1; DNA: TGCAGCGTTGGGCCCAGGGTAGCGAACACTGAAGCTTTCTTT; CDR3: CSVGPRVANTEAFF
V: TRBV4-1; D: NA; size: NA; J: TRBJ2-2; DNA: TGCGCCAGCAGCCGCTTCTGGGGGTTTGAAACCGGGGAGCTGTTTTTT; CDR3: CASSRFWGFETGELFF
V: TRBV2; D: NA; size: NA; J: TRBJ2-3; DNA: TGTGCCAGCAGTGTCACAGATACGCAGTATTTT; CDR3: CASSVTDTQYF
V: TRBV2; D: TRBD1; size: once; J: TRBJ1-2; DNA: TGTGCCAGCAGTGGGAGAGGGGGCGCTTACGGCTACACCTTC; CDR3: CASSGRGGAYGYTF
V: TRBV7-2; D: NA; size: few; J: TRBJ1-6; DNA: TGTGCCAGCAGCCTAACCGGGACTGAAGCTAATTCACCCCTCCACTTT; CDR3: CASSLTGTEANSPLHF
V: TRBV11-2; D: NA; size: NA; J: TRBJ1-1; DNA: TGTGCCAGCAGCGACGGCGAATGGACTGAAGCTTTCTTT; CDR3: CASSDGEWTEAFF
V: TRBV5-1; D: NA; size: NA; J: TRBJ1-1; DNA: TGCGCCAGCAGCTTCGCGTACTCAAACACTGAAGCTTTCTTT; CDR3: CASSFAYSNTEAFF
V: TRBV6-5; D: NA; size: NA; J: TRBJ1-1; DNA: TGTGCCAGCAGCCACCCTTGGGGAGGCACTGAAGCTTTCTTT; CDR3: CASSHPWGGTEAFF
V: TRBV29-1; D: TRBD2; size: few; J: TRBJ2-7; DNA: TGCAGCGTGGGACTAAACTACGAGCAGTACTTC; CDR3: CSVGLNYEQYF
V: TRBV7-2; D: NA; size: NA; J: TRBJ1-5; DNA: TGTGCCAGCAGCTTCGACAGAAATAGCAATCAGCCCCAGCATTTT; CDR3: CASSFDRNSNQPQHF
V: TRBV5-6; D: NA; size: once; J: TRBJ1-1; DNA: TGTGCCAGCAGCTTAGAGTTTAACACTGAAGCTTTCTTT; CDR3: CASSLEFNTEAFF